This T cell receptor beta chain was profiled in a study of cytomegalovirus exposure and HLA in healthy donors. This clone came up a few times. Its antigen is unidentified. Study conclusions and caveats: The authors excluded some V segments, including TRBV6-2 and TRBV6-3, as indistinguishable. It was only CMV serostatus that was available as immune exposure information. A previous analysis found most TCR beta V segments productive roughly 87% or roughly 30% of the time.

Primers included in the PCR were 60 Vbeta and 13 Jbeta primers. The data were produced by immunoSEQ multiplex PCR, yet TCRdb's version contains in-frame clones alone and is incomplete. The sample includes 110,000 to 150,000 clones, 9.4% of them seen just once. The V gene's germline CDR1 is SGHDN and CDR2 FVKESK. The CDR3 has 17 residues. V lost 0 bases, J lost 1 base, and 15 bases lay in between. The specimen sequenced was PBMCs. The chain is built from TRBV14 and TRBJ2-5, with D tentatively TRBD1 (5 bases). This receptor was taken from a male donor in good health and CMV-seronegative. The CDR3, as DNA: TGTGCCAGCAGCCAAGATCAAACAGGCTTAATCCAAGAGACCCAGTACTTC. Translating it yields CASSQDQTGLIQETQYF.